The subject of this entry is one TCR beta chain. Its target is not known. Profiled with immunoSEQ multiplex PCR; TCRdb holds only in-frame clones, not every one. Of around 200,000 clones listed, over 50% are singletons. The source of the sample is a study of shared clonotypes between healthy human individuals. Whole-study findings and limits: Depth of sequencing was expected to influence donor clonotype sharing.

This CDR3 comprises 14 residues. The germline V gene has CDR1 SGDLS and CDR2 YYNGEE. V was clipped by 4 bases and J by 1 base, with 10 bases between them. This clonotype originated in a young man in good health. V and J are TRBV9 and TRBJ2-3; tentatively, D is TRBD1 or TRBD2 (5 bases each). Sequences were obtained from memory CD4+ T cells sorted from blood. Subset here: CD45RA-negative fraction. The CDR3, as DNA: TGTGCCAGCAGCCTGCGAGGGGGCACAGATACGCAGTATTTT. It specifies CASSLRGGTDTQYF.